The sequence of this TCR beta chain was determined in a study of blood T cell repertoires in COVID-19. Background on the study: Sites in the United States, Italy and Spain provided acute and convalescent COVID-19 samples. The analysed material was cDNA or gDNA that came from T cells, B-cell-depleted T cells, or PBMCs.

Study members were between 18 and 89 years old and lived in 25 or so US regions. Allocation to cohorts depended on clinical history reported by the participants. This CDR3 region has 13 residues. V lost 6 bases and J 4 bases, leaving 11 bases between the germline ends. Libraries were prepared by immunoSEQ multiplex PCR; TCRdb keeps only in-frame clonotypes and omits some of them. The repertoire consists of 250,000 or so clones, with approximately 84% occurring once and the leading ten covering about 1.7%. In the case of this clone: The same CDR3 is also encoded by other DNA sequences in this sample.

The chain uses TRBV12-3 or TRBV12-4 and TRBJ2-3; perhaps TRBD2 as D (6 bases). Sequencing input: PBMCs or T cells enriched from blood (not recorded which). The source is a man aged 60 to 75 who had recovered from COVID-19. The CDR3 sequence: CASSPGGPDTQYF. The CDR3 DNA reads TGTGCCAGCAGCCCAGGAGGGCCAGATACGCAGTATTTT.